The clone carrying this TCR beta chain was counted a single time. The antigen remains undetermined. This specimen belongs to a study of PD-1 blockade in classical Hodgkin lymphoma. Broader study findings: Only CD4+ TCR diversity, not CD8+, had risen significantly by C4D1.

The table came from immunoSEQ multiplex PCR; TCRdb's copy has only in-frame clones and leaves some out. The sample consists of about 110,000 clones, 80% to 90% of them appearing once. Every single patient, without exception, relapsed after autologous stem cell transplantation, and brentuximab vedotin exposure varied. Progressive disease, partial response or complete response was each patient's best response. The CDR3 is made up of 12 amino acids. V was shortened by 1 base and J by 8 bases, with 8 bases between the two germline ends. Per the germline V gene, CDR1 is PRHDT and CDR2 is FYEKMQ (reference sequence).

The chain has TRBV13 and TRBJ1-1; D possibly corresponds to TRBD1 (6 bases). The sequencing used peripheral blood mononuclear cells (PBMCs), collected before the second cycle of nivolumab. This sequence was found in a human donor with classical Hodgkin lymphoma. The CDR3 DNA is TGTGCCAGCAGCTTAGCAGGGACAGAAGCTTTCTTT. Translating gives CASSLAGTEAFF.